This is a list of T cell receptor beta chains from one sample in a study of T cell repertoires in cytomegalovirus infection. TCRdb called the reads again in MiXCR, with one record for every CDR3 protein. The sample has about 160,000 distinct CDR3 sequences, 17% seen once. Sequenced material: CD8+ T cells from PBMCs. These receptors all stem from a human donor in good health (CMV status not recorded). Some clones in this sample may be carry-over from other donors' samples. Each CDR3 is given with its conserved first and last residue. The D gene is left open where the match is weak. Rows give clone size only sometimes, using once, few, many, or a class for an expanded clone.

clone_size	d_call	v_call	j_call	cdr3_aa	cdr3_nt
few	TRBD2	TRBV7-9	TRBJ2-1	CASSPRTSGSFDEQFF	TGTGCCAGCAGCCCCCGGACTAGCGGGAGTTTTGATGAGCAGTTCTTC
few	TRBD1	TRBV6-6	TRBJ2-2	CASSWDSLNTGELFF	TGTGCCAGCAGTTGGGACAGTCTGAACACCGGGGAGCTGTTTTTT
.	.	TRBV29-1	TRBJ1-2	CSVEEQGYGYTF	TGCAGCGTTGAAGAACAGGGCTATGGCTACACCTTC
few	.	TRBV28	TRBJ2-5	CASSLVGLAGDTQETQYF	TGTGCCAGCAGTTTAGTCGGTTTGGCAGGGGATACCCAAGAGACCCAGTACTTC
few	TRBD1	TRBV7-6	TRBJ1-2	CASSNYRGVGYGYTF	TGTGCCAGCAGCAATTACAGGGGGGTCGGCTATGGCTACACCTTC
few	.	TRBV6-2/TRBV6-3	TRBJ2-7	CASSFAGSYEQYF	TGTGCCAGCAGTTTCGCCGGGAGCTACGAGCAGTACTTC
many	.	TRBV7-9	TRBJ2-7	CASSSREAGISYEQYF	TGTGCCAGCAGCTCCCGTGAGGCTGGTATCTCCTACGAGCAGTACTTC
.	.	TRBV12-3/TRBV12-4	TRBJ2-1	CVSSFSGNEQFF	TGTGTCAGCAGTTTCTCTGGGAATGAGCAGTTCTTC
.	TRBD1	TRBV27	TRBJ2-1	CASSTPDRAYEQFF	TGTGCCAGCAGTACCCCGGACAGGGCATACGAGCAGTTCTTC
few	TRBD1	TRBV28	TRBJ2-7	CASSLQGQETPNSYF	TGTGCCAGCAGTTTACAGGGACAGGAGACCCCGAACAGTTACTTC
.	.	TRBV7-2	TRBJ2-7	CASSFGTLTYEQYF	TGTGCCAGCAGCTTCGGGACTCTTACCTACGAGCAGTACTTC
medium-sized	TRBD1	TRBV7-8	TRBJ2-3	CASSISGTGEYTDTQYF	TGTGCCAGCAGCATATCTGGGACAGGGGAATACACAGATACGCAGTATTTT
.	TRBD2	TRBV27	TRBJ2-1	CASSVTSGGANEQFF	TGTGCCAGCAGTGTGACTAGCGGGGGGGCCAATGAGCAGTTCTTC
.	.	TRBV7-2	TRBJ2-3	CASSLNVGQSTDTQYF	TGTGCCAGCAGCTTAAATGTCGGACAGAGCACAGATACGCAGTATTTT
few	TRBD2	TRBV28	TRBJ2-3	CASSLWASGGTDTQYF	TGTGCCAGCAGTTTATGGGCTAGCGGGGGCACAGATACGCAGTATTTT
few	.	TRBV6-2/TRBV6-3	TRBJ1-5	CASSYSPPGGQPQHF	TGTGCCAGCAGTTACTCCCCACCCGGAGGACAGCCCCAGCATTTT
.	.	TRBV11-2	TRBJ2-5	CASSLEFSHETQYF	TGTGCCAGCAGCTTAGAGTTCAGTCATGAGACCCAGTACTTC